A single sample gave rise to the 32 T cell receptor beta chains below, sequenced in a study of cytomegalovirus exposure and HLA in healthy donors. The primer mix had 60 Vbeta and 13 Jbeta primers. Produced via immunoSEQ multiplex PCR; TCRdb's table is partial and in-frame only. The sample records under 95,000 clones, 60% to 80% being singletons. The sequenced sample was PBMCs. The receptors derive from a man aged 35-49 years in good health and CMV-seronegative.

V is TRBV30 and J is TRBJ1-2; a possible D gene is TRBD1 (6 bases). CDR3 length: 16 amino acids. Germline V gene data show CDR1 as GTSNPN and CDR2 as SVGIG (reference sequence). The V end lost 2 bases, the J end lost 0 bases, and 16 bases lay between the germline ends. The DNA of the CDR3 is TGTGCCTGGAGTCCCTTCTGGGACACCGCTAACTATGGCTACACCTTC. Protein product: CAWSPFWDTANYGYTF.

The chain couples TRBV10-3 to TRBJ1-1, with 8 nucleotides matching TRBD1. CDR1 ENHRY and CDR2 SYGVKD come from the germline V gene. V shed 10 bases and J 3 bases; nucleotides not matched to a gene: 10. This CDR3 has 14 amino acids. The CDR3 nucleotides are TGTGCCACTAACACCAGGGGGCTGGACACTGAAGCTTTCTTT. It encodes CATNTRGLDTEAFF.

This clone was seen a handful of times. The rearrangement joins TRBV5-6 to TRBJ1-4; 7 bases line up with TRBD1. The germline gives CDR1 SGHDT, CDR2 YYEEEE. The CDR3 sequence is 15 residues long. Unmatched junction bases numbered 10, after V lost 3 bases and J lost 8 bases. CDR3 sequence: CASSYTDRAREKLFF. The CDR3 coding sequence is TGTGCCAGCAGCTATACCGACAGGGCAAGGGAAAAACTGTTTTTT.

The chain carries TRBV5-1 and TRBJ2-7; D might be TRBD1 (6 bases). The V and J ends lost 3 bases and 3 bases respectively, with 10 bases between them. CDR3 length: 13 residues. CDR1 and CDR2 from the germline V gene are SGHRS and YFSETQ. CDR3 bases: TGCGCCAGCAGCTCCAGGGGTATCTACGAGCAGTACTTC. This sequence encodes CASSSRGIYEQYF.

For the CDR3, the DNA is TGTGCCAGCTCAAGGACAGGGGGCTTTGGAGAGACCCAGTACTTC. Translating gives CASSRTGGFGETQYF. The chain has TRBV18 and TRBJ2-5; 11 bases agree with TRBD1. J was trimmed by 4 bases and V by 5 bases; bases with no gene match: 6. The CDR3 is 15 residues long. CDR1 is KGHSH and CDR2 is LQKENI in the germline V gene.

This chain uses TRBV29-1 with TRBJ2-1, with 8 bases matching TRBD1. CDR1 and CDR2 from the germline V gene are SQVTM and ANQGSEA. V dropped 7 bases and J dropped 2; count of bases not matched to a gene: 7. This CDR3 comprises 14 residues. CDR3 sequence: CSADPGQAYNEQFF. The CDR3 nucleotides read TGCAGCGCAGACCCGGGACAGGCCTACAATGAGCAGTTCTTC.

This chain links TRBV6-4 with TRBJ1-2; TRBD1 agrees at 7 bases. With V trimmed by 6 bases and J by 8 bases, 9 bases remained unmatched. This CDR3 has 13 residues. Germline CDR1 MRHNA, CDR2 SNTAGT. The CDR3 spells CASRATGHAGYTF. The CDR3 DNA is TGTGCCAGCAGGGCGACAGGGCATGCGGGCTACACCTTC.

This clone was seen only once. The chain combines TRBV6-1 with TRBJ1-5, with 10 bases lining up with TRBD1. V was clipped by 11 bases and J by 2 bases; unmatched bases: 3. The CDR3 spans 13 residues. Germline assignment: CDR1 MNHNS and CDR2 SASEGT. The CDR3 nucleotides are TGTGCCTGGGGGACAGGGGGCAATCAGCCCCAGCATTTT. Protein: CAWGTGGNQPQHF.

This clone was seen only once. J is TRBJ2-5 and V is TRBV7-9, with D maybe TRBD1 (6 bases). CDR3 length: 15 amino acids. Germline assignment: CDR1 SEHNR and CDR2 FQNEAQ (reference sequence). Trimming shortened V by 5 bases and J by 2 bases, and 15 bases separated the two germline ends. The CDR3 is CASSLPEGGQETQYF. CDR3 coding DNA: TGTGCCAGCAGCCTCCCGGAAGGGGGACAAGAGACCCAGTACTTC.

V gene TRBV9 combines with J gene TRBJ2-3; 8 bases are a match to TRBD2. J gave up 0 bases and V 3 bases, and 9 bases lay outside the gene matches. Germline V gene lookup returns CDR1 SGDLS and CDR2 YYNGEE. CDR3 length: 17 amino acids. CDR3: CASSAGGATSSTDTQYF. In DNA form, the CDR3 reads TGTGCCAGCAGCGCCGGGGGGGCTACCTCTAGCACAGATACGCAGTATTTT.

This clone is a singleton in its sample. This chain joins TRBV5-1 and TRBJ2-7, with 10 bases fitting TRBD2. Germline trimming cut 3 bases from V and 5 bases from J; bases unmatched to any gene: 11. CDR1 is SGHRS and CDR2 is YFSETQ in the germline V gene. The CDR3 length is 16 residues. The DNA for the CDR3 is TGCGCCAGCAGCTCACCCCTAGCGGGAGTGGGCCACGAGCAGTACTTC. It translates to CASSSPLAGVGHEQYF.

On this clone itself: Compared with germline, one end of the junction differs, possibly owing to a read error. The chain uses TRBV7-8 and TRBJ2-3; 7 nucleotides line up with TRBD2. This CDR3 is 16 amino acids long. Germline V gene lookup returns CDR1 SGHVS and CDR2 FQNEAQ. DNA of the CDR3: TGTGCCAGCAGCATAGCGGGCAGGGTCGCCGCAGATACGCAGTATTTT. Residues: CASSIAGRVAADTQYF.

The chain is built from TRBV30 and TRBJ1-1; 8 nucleotides align to TRBD1. V dropped 7 bases and J dropped 6; count of bases not matched to a gene: 7. The length of the CDR3 is 12 residues. Germline-derived CDR1 and CDR2 are GTSNPN and SVGIG (reference sequence). The DNA for the CDR3 is TGTGCCTTCAGGGGGCTGCACGCTGAAGCTTTCTTT. Translating it yields CAFRGLHAEAFF. Together with reference TRBV30 and TRBJ1-1, the CDR3 gives the full variable domain: SQTIHQWPATLVQPVGSPLSLECTVEGTSNPNLYWYRQAAGRGLQLLFYSVGIGQISSEVPQNLSASRPQDRQFILSSKKLLLSDSGFYLCAFRGLHAEAFFGQGTRLTVV.

The sample holds a few counts of this clone. The genes are TRBV5-1 and TRBJ1-6; 10 bases map to TRBD1. The ends lost 2 bases at V and 12 bases at J; junction bases unmatched: 5. The germline V gene encodes CDR1 SGHRS and CDR2 YFSETQ. CDR3 size: 14 residues. The DNA for the CDR3 is TGCGCCAGCAGCTTAGGGACAGGGGTGGAACCCCTCCACTTT. It codes for CASSLGTGVEPLHF.

CDR3: CASSPLDRNTEAFF. The DNA for the CDR3 is TGTGCCAGCAGCCCCCTCGACAGGAACACTGAAGCTTTCTTT. The chain uses TRBV4-2 and TRBJ1-1, with D tentatively TRBD1 (5 bases). The germline V gene has CDR1 LGHNA and CDR2 YNFKEQ. V shed 4 bases and J shed 1 base, with 10 bases lying between them. This CDR3 has 14 residues.

This rearrangement joins TRBV5-1 to TRBJ2-5, with D perhaps matching TRBD2 (5 bases). Germline values: CDR1 SGHRS, CDR2 YFSETQ. This CDR3 region has 11 residues. V lost 4 bases and J lost 5, with 6 bases in between. The CDR3 sequence is CASSGEETQYF. The CDR3 bases are TGCGCCAGCAGCGGGGAGGAGACCCAGTACTTC.

The rearrangement joins TRBV18 to TRBJ1-1, with no clear D. CDR1 and CDR2 (germline): KGHSH, LQKENI. The CDR3 has 16 amino acids. V was shortened by 1 base and J by 1 base, with 13 bases between the two germline ends. Here the CDR3 reads CASSPQERAPNTEAFF. The CDR3 DNA is TGTGCCAGCTCACCACAAGAGAGGGCCCCGAACACTGAAGCTTTCTTT.

The J gene is TRBJ2-7, the V gene TRBV27; D is perhaps TRBD2 (5 bases). The CDR3 sequence is 13 residues long. Germline V gene sequence: CDR1 MNHEY, CDR2 SMNVEV (reference sequence). V was shortened by 3 bases and J by 4 bases, with 10 bases between the two germline ends. The CDR3 coding sequence is TGTGCCAGCAGTTTCTCCGGGAAATACGAGCAGTACTTC. It yields the protein CASSFSGKYEQYF.

This clone was counted a few times. The chain employs TRBV4-1 and TRBJ1-5, with D hard to call. Germline V CDR1 and CDR2: MGHRA, YSYEKL. The CDR3 spans 14 residues. Trimming removed 0 bases from V and 7 bases from J, with 10 bases in between. The CDR3 here is CASSQDPAGQPQHF. In nucleotides, the CDR3 is TGCGCCAGCAGCCAAGACCCAGCGGGGCAGCCCCAGCATTTT.

V is TRBV19 and J is TRBJ2-1; D gene unclear. Trimming removed 5 bases from V and 6 bases from J, with 17 bases in between. This CDR3 is 15 amino acids long. CDR1 is LNHDA and CDR2 is SQIVND in the germline V gene (reference sequence). The DNA of the CDR3 is TGTGCCAGTAGTCCACAGCAAGGTCGTACCAATGAGCAGTTCTTC. Translation gives CASSPQQGRTNEQFF.

The chain employs TRBV6-5 and TRBJ1-1, with D uncertain. CDR3 length: 14 amino acids. Germline-derived CDR1 and CDR2 are MNHEY and SVGAGI. V gave up 3 bases and J gave up 2 bases, with 10 bases separating them. The CDR3 bases are TGTGCCAGCAGTTATGGGCCCTTAAACACTGAAGCTTTCTTT. Translated, it gives CASSYGPLNTEAFF.

This clone is a singleton in its sample. The V gene is TRBV7-3, the J gene TRBJ2-1; 8 bases are shared with TRBD2. Germline CDR1 and CDR2: SGHTA and FQGTGA. The CDR3 has 14 amino acids. The V segment lost 6 bases and the J segment 8 bases; nucleotides outside the gene matches: 9. Here the CDR3 DNA reads TGTGCCAGCAGTATCCAGCGGGAGTCGGATGAGCAGTTCTTC. This gives the protein CASSIQRESDEQFF. Together with reference TRBV7-3 and TRBJ2-1, the CDR3 gives the full variable domain: GAGVSQTPSNKVTEKGKYVELRCDPISGHTALYWYRQSLGQGPEFLIYFQGTGAADDSGLPNDRFFAVRPEGSVSTLKIQRTERGDSAVYLCASSIQRESDEQFFGPGTRLTVL.

This chain uses TRBV7-2 with TRBJ1-2, with D possibly matching TRBD1 (6 bases). Deletions cut 1 base from V and 6 bases from J, with 15 bases between. The germline V gene encodes CDR1 SGHTA and CDR2 FQGNSA. CDR3 length: 15 residues. CDR3 residues: CASSLDYRAKNGYTF. CDR3 sequence (DNA): TGTGCCAGCAGCTTAGACTACAGGGCAAAAAATGGCTACACCTTC.

The CDR3 reads CASSRSDRDTGELFF. The CDR3 DNA follows: TGTGCCAGCAGCCGTTCGGACAGGGACACCGGGGAGCTGTTTTTT. J is TRBJ2-2 and V is TRBV2; 8 bases line up with TRBD1. This CDR3 spans 15 amino acids. Trimming took 6 bases from V and 3 from J; bases not matched to a gene: 6. The germline CDR1 and CDR2 sequences are SNHLY and FYNNEI.

The chain is built from TRBV10-1 and TRBJ2-3, with D hard to call. Germline V gives CDR1 WNHNN, CDR2 SYGVQD (reference sequence). CDR3 length: 13 residues. Trimming removed 3 bases at V and 2 bases at J, with 6 bases between. Written as DNA, the CDR3 is TGCGCCAGCAGTGATCCCAACACAGATACGCAGTATTTT. Its protein is CASSDPNTDTQYF.

In DNA, the CDR3 is TGTGCCAGCAGTGAAGCGCGGCCAGAAGCTTTCTTT. It is translated as CASSEARPEAFF. The chain combines TRBV2 with TRBJ1-1; no definite D call. The CDR3 runs 12 residues. The germline V and J ends were trimmed by 0 bases and 8 bases, with 7 bases remaining between them. CDR1 is SNHLY and CDR2 is FYNNEI in the germline V gene.

The chain is built from TRBV10-3 and TRBJ1-5; maybe TRBD1 (6 bases). Germline V gives CDR1 ENHRY, CDR2 SYGVKD. CDR3 length equals 15 residues. The germline V and J ends were trimmed by 2 bases and 3 bases, with 11 bases remaining between them. CDR3 loop: CAISEGTGHNQPQHF. CDR3 DNA sequence: TGTGCCATCAGTGAGGGGACGGGACACAATCAGCCCCAGCATTTT.

The V gene is TRBV5-1, the J gene TRBJ1-4; D unclear. Trimming removed 4 bases at V and 7 bases at J, with 20 bases between. The germline gives CDR1 SGHRS, CDR2 YFSETQ. This CDR3 contains 16 residues. CDR3 nucleotides: TGCGCCAGCAGCCCTTTCTCTACAATGGAGGGTGAAAAACTGTTTTTT. It codes for CASSPFSTMEGEKLFF.

The V and J genes are TRBV5-1 and TRBJ2-7, with D possibly being TRBD2 (7 bases). This CDR3 comprises 13 residues. Germline V gene data show CDR1 as SGHRS and CDR2 as YFSETQ. V was clipped by 2 bases and J by 7 bases, with 13 bases between them. The CDR3: CASSFKGGGEQYF. The CDR3 DNA follows: TGCGCCAGCAGCTTTAAGGGGGGGGGAGAGCAGTACTTC.

This chain links TRBV9 with TRBJ1-1; TRBD1 agrees at 9 bases. With V trimmed by 5 bases and J by 3 bases, 8 bases remained unmatched. CDR1 and CDR2 (germline): SGDLS, YYNGEE. The CDR3 consists of 15 residues. The DNA of the CDR3 is TGTGCCAGCAGTGATATAGACAGGGGGGACACTGAAGCTTTCTTT. Translation gives CASSDIDRGDTEAFF.

This clone has just a few counts. The chain links TRBV5-6 to TRBJ1-2; TRBD1 matches at 9 bases. The ends lost 0 bases at V and 0 bases at J; junction bases unmatched: 3. The CDR3 is 16 amino acids. The V gene's germline CDR1 is SGHDT and CDR2 YYEEEE. The CDR3 is CASSLGDRAPNYGYTF. The CDR3 nucleotides read TGTGCCAGCAGCTTGGGGGACAGGGCACCTAACTATGGCTACACCTTC.

This chain joins TRBV7-9 and TRBJ1-2; D is possibly TRBD1 (5 bases). Trimming removed 5 bases from V and 8 bases from J, with 15 bases in between. CDR1 is SEHNR, CDR2 FQNEAQ, per germline (reference sequence). This CDR3 region has 13 residues. The CDR3 region has the DNA TGTGCCAGCAGCCTCGACGGGGGGATAGGCTACACCTTC. Its translation is CASSLDGGIGYTF.